These 4 T cell receptor beta chains share one sample of origin, sequenced in a study of patients and donors after allogeneic stem cell transplantation. TCRdb processed the RT-PCR reads anew with MiXCR; each CDR3 protein has one entry. The table records about 150,000 distinct CDR3 sequences, roughly two fifths of them present only once. Source material: blood, either unsorted or a sorted T cell fraction (not recorded which). The origin of the receptors is a human donor who was either an allogeneic HSCT recipient or a stem cell or donor lymphocyte infusion donor (not recorded which). It is not recorded whose cells these are; they may come from a transplant donor.

The chain recombines TRBV20-1 with TRBJ1-2; 10 bases map to TRBD1. The V segment lost 0 bases and the J segment 2 bases; nucleotides outside the gene matches: 6. Germline assignment: CDR1 DFQATT and CDR2 SNEGSKA (reference sequence). This CDR3 region has 16 residues. DNA of the CDR3: TGCAGTGCTAGAGATGGCGGGACAGGGGCCAACTATGGCTACACCTTC. This gives the protein CSARDGGTGANYGYTF.

The rearrangement links TRBV12-3 or TRBV12-4 to TRBJ2-5; no clear D. V lost 1 base to trimming and J lost 1 base, with 7 bases between them. This CDR3 contains 14 residues. The DNA for the CDR3 is TGTGCCAGCAGTTTAGACCGATCCCAAGAGACCCAGTACTTC. Translated: CASSLDRSQETQYF.

V gene TRBV7-2 combines with J gene TRBJ1-2, with D possibly TRBD1 on 5 matching bases. Germline CDR1 is SGHTA and CDR2 is FQGNSA. The CDR3 length is 14 residues. The V end was cut by 4 bases, the J end by 2 bases, with 11 bases between. The DNA for the CDR3 is TGTGCCAGCAGCTCCACGACAGAGAACTATGGCTACACCTTC. This sequence encodes CASSSTTENYGYTF. Combining the CDR3 with reference TRBV7-2 and TRBJ1-2 gives the whole variable domain GAGVSQSPSNKVTEKGKDVELRCDPISGHTALYWYRQSLGQGLEFLIYFQGNSAPDKSGLPSDRFSAERTGGSVSTLTIQRTQQEDSAVYLCASSSTTENYGYTFGSGTRLTVV.

The table lists this clonotype with many counts. The genes are TRBV12-3 or TRBV12-4 and TRBJ1-2; D unresolved. V shed 6 bases and J shed 4 bases, with 9 bases lying between them. This CDR3 region has 12 residues. The DNA for the CDR3 is TGTGCCAGCAGCCCCGGCGCCTATGGCTACACCTTC. Encoded protein: CASSPGAYGYTF.